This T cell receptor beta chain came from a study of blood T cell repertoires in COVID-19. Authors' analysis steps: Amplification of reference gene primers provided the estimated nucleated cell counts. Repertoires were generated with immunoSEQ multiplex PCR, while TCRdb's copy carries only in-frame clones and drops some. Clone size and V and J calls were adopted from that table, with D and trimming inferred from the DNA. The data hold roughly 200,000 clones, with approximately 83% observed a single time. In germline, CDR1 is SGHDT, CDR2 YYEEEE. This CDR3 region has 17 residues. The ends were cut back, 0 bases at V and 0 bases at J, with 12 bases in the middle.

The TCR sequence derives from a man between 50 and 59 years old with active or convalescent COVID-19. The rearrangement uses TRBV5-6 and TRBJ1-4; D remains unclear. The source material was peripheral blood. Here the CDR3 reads CASSLALGVATNEKLFF. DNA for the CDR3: TGTGCCAGCAGCTTGGCCCTGGGAGTTGCAACTAATGAAAAACTGTTTTTT. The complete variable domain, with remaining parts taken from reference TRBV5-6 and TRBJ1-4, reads DAGVTQSPTHLIKTRGQQVTLRCSPKSGHDTVSWYQQALGQGPQFIFQYYEEEERQRGNFPDRFSGHQFPNYSSELNVNALLLGDSALYLCASSLALGVATNEKLFFGSGTQLSVL.